These 21 T cell receptor beta chains were all obtained from the same sample, sequenced in a study of CD8 T cells in ankylosing spondylitis. TCRdb passed the 5' RACE reads through MiXCR, listing each CDR3 protein once. The sample has 250,000 or so distinct CDR3 sequences, about 11% seen once. The specimen was blood, either unsorted or a sorted T cell fraction (not recorded which). All receptors derive from a male donor with ankylosing spondylitis or in good health (not recorded which).

There are many counts of this clonotype. The V gene is TRBV7-2, the J gene TRBJ2-5; D may be TRBD1 or TRBD2 (5 bases each). This CDR3 is built from 14 residues. Germline V gene data show CDR1 as SGHTA and CDR2 as FQGNSA. V shed 2 bases and J shed 5 bases, with 12 bases lying between them. CDR3 loop: CASSLTRGTETQYF. The CDR3 region has the DNA TGTGCCAGCAGCTTAACGAGGGGCACCGAGACCCAGTACTTC.

This clonotype has just one count. The chain combines TRBV12-3 or TRBV12-4 with TRBJ1-1; D unresolved. The CDR3 contains 12 residues. With 4 bases removed from V and 8 bases from J, the gap between germline ends came to 11 bases. CDR3 nucleotides: TGTGCCAGCAGTTCCGCTGTTGGCGAAGCTTTCTTT. Translated: CASSSAVGEAFF.

At least ten counts were recorded for this clonotype. The V call is TRBV30, the J call TRBJ1-5, with D unclear. This CDR3 spans 12 amino acids. The V end lost 1 base, the J end lost 2 bases, and 3 bases lay between the germline ends. CDR1 is GTSNPN, CDR2 SVGIG, per germline (reference sequence). As DNA, the CDR3 is TGTGCCTGGAGTGGGGGCAATCAGCCCCAGCATTTT. It is translated as CAWSGGNQPQHF.

This rearrangement joins TRBV6-1 to TRBJ1-6; possibly TRBD1 for D (6 bases). Looked up from germline, CDR1 is MNHNS and CDR2 is SASEGT. The CDR3 has 15 residues. V lost 10 bases to trimming and J lost 10 bases, with 23 bases between them. The chain's CDR3 is CATPSTGYVDSPLHF. The CDR3 coding sequence is TGTGCCACCCCATCGACAGGTTATGTAGACTCACCCCTCCACTTT.

This clonotype was recorded a few times. The chain combines TRBV10-2 with TRBJ2-1; perhaps TRBD1 as D (6 bases). Germline V CDR1 and CDR2: WSHSY, SAAADI. Trimming shortened V by 3 bases and J by 8 bases, and 14 bases separated the two germline ends. The CDR3 totals 14 residues. CDR3 sequence: CASSDWGLRDEQFF. CDR3 sequence (DNA): TGCGCCAGCAGTGATTGGGGGCTCCGCGATGAGCAGTTCTTC.

This clonotype has ten or more counts. The CDR3 coding sequence is TGTGCCAGCAGTTTACTAGCGGGGGGGTACAATGAGCAGTTCTTC. This gives the protein CASSLLAGGYNEQFF. The V call is TRBV7-9, the J call TRBJ2-1; 13 bases match TRBD2. The CDR3 is 15 residues long. In germline, CDR1 is SEHNR, CDR2 FQNEAQ (reference sequence). V shed 6 bases and J 4 bases; nucleotides not matched to a gene: 3. Supplemented by reference TRBV7-9 and TRBJ2-1, the full variable domain reads DTGVSQNPRHKITKRGQNVTFRCDPISEHNRLYWYRQTLGQGPEFLTYFQNEAQLEKSRLLSDRFSAERPKGSFSTLEIQRTEQGDSAMYLCASSLLAGGYNEQFFGPGTRLTVL.

This clonotype was counted at least ten times. The chain couples TRBV19 to TRBJ2-7, with TRBD1 identical over 7 bases. Germline V gene lookup returns CDR1 LNHDA and CDR2 SQIVND (reference sequence). This CDR3 has 15 residues. With 4 bases clipped from V and 3 bases from J, the junction kept 9 bases outside the gene matches. CDR3 residues: CASSTRDSVNYEQYF. In nucleotides, the CDR3 is TGTGCCAGTAGTACCCGGGACAGCGTGAACTACGAGCAGTACTTC.

This clonotype was observed many times. The V call is TRBV12-3 or TRBV12-4, the J call TRBJ1-1; no reliable D call. The germline V and J ends were trimmed by 6 bases and 7 bases, with 18 bases remaining between them. This CDR3 spans 14 amino acids. Here the CDR3 DNA reads TGTGCCAGCAGCCCGATAGACAAAAAGGGTGAAGCTTTCTTT. It codes for CASSPIDKKGEAFF.

In this sample, this clonotype turned up many times. V and J are TRBV5-4 and TRBJ2-7, with 9 positions matching TRBD2. J lost 2 bases, V lost 0 bases, and 6 bases had no gene match. Germline CDR1 reads SGHNT; CDR2 reads YYREEE (reference sequence). The CDR3 is 16 amino acids. The CDR3 DNA reads TGTGCCAGCAGCTTGGGACTAGCGGACTCTACCTACGAGCAGTACTTC. Protein product: CASSLGLADSTYEQYF.

This clonotype was recorded at least ten times. This sequence joins TRBV3-1 and TRBJ1-1, with D tentatively TRBD1 (6 bases). Trimming removed 6 bases at V and 3 bases at J, with 14 bases between. The CDR3 has 14 amino acids. The V gene's germline CDR1 is LGHDT and CDR2 YNNKEL (reference sequence). CDR3 in DNA: TGTGCCAGCAGACAACAGGGCCGTGACACTGAAGCTTTCTTT. It specifies CASRQQGRDTEAFF.

The chain recombines TRBV12-3 or TRBV12-4 with TRBJ2-7, with D maybe TRBD1 (5 bases). CDR3 length equals 12 residues. The V and J ends lost 4 bases and 6 bases respectively, with 10 bases between them. Written as DNA, the CDR3 is TGTGCCAGCAGTTCTGGGGCCACCGAGCAGTACTTC. Translated: CASSSGATEQYF.

This clonotype was seen ten or more times. The chain combines TRBV20-1 with TRBJ2-3, with no clear D. The V end lost 3 bases, the J end lost 4 bases, and 11 bases lay between the germline ends. The germline V gene encodes CDR1 DFQATT and CDR2 SNEGSKA (reference sequence). This CDR3 is built from 13 residues. CDR3 region: CSARDRAPDTQYF. CDR3 DNA sequence: TGCAGTGCTAGGGACCGGGCCCCAGATACGCAGTATTTT.

The chain carries TRBV20-1 and TRBJ1-1; D gene unclear. This CDR3 has 13 amino acids. CDR1 is DFQATT, CDR2 SNEGSKA, per germline (reference sequence). V was trimmed by 5 bases and J by 4 bases, leaving 14 bases between them. The CDR3 region has the DNA TGCAGTGCTGATATGGACTGGGGCACTGAAGCTTTCTTT. Residues: CSADMDWGTEAFF.

This clonotype has a handful of counts. The chain combines TRBV7-9 with TRBJ2-5, with D possibly being TRBD1 or TRBD2 (6 bases each). Trimming removed 4 bases at V and 5 bases at J, with 17 bases between. Germline loops: CDR1 SEHNR, CDR2 FQNEAQ (reference sequence). This CDR3 is built from 15 residues. The CDR3 sequence: CASSYSGAPRETQYF. The CDR3 nucleotides are TGTGCCAGCAGCTATTCGGGGGCGCCCCGGGAGACCCAGTACTTC.

This clonotype was detected ten times or more. The chain couples TRBV20-1 to TRBJ2-5; D unclear. The ends were cut back, 5 bases at V and 5 bases at J, with 15 bases in the middle. The CDR3 totals 13 residues. Germline assignment: CDR1 DFQATT and CDR2 SNEGSKA (reference sequence). This CDR3 is CSAWAQPRETQYF. As DNA, the CDR3 is TGCAGTGCTTGGGCCCAGCCGAGGGAGACCCAGTACTTC.

The CDR3 DNA is TGTGCCAGCAGTGAAGCGCTAAATGAGCAGTTCTTC. Encoded protein: CASSEALNEQFF. The chain joins TRBV2 to TRBJ2-1, with D unresolved. CDR1 is SNHLY and CDR2 is FYNNEI in the germline V gene. V shed 0 bases and J shed 7 bases, with 4 bases lying between them. This CDR3 comprises 12 residues.

This clonotype was seen many times. CDR3 nucleotide sequence: TGCGCCAGCAGCCAAGGAAAGACCCTGGGGACTGAAGCTTTCTTT. Its translation is CASSQGKTLGTEAFF. The gene calls are TRBV4-1 and TRBJ1-1, with D hard to call. Germline V gives CDR1 MGHRA, CDR2 YSYEKL. The V gene lost 1 base and the J gene lost 5 bases, with 14 bases spanning the gap. The CDR3 loop spans 15 amino acids.

The sample holds many counts of this clonotype. The chain joins TRBV5-1 to TRBJ1-1; the D is unclear. The CDR3 sequence is 13 residues long. The V gene's germline CDR1 is SGHRS and CDR2 YFSETQ. V lost 7 bases to trimming and J lost 3 bases, with 13 bases between them. In nucleotides, the CDR3 is TGCGCCAGCCGGTGGGGTGCAGACACTGAAGCTTTCTTT. Its translation is CASRWGADTEAFF.

This clonotype was counted many times. The chain carries TRBV25-1 and TRBJ2-5; 16 positions match TRBD2. The germline CDR1 and CDR2 sequences are MGHDK and SYGVNS. J gave up 5 bases and V 2 bases, and 5 bases lay outside the gene matches. The CDR3 consists of 17 residues. This CDR3 is CASSEGTSGRARETQYF. The CDR3 region has the DNA TGTGCCAGCAGTGAAGGGACTAGCGGGAGGGCCCGGGAGACCCAGTACTTC.

This clonotype was counted ten times or more. The genes are TRBV5-6 and TRBJ2-7; 9 bases are shared with TRBD2. Germline V gives CDR1 SGHDT, CDR2 YYEEEE. This CDR3 contains 14 residues. The junction had 4 bases not matched to a gene; V was cut back by 4 bases and J by 2 bases. The CDR3 here is CASSKIAGAYEQYF. CDR3 coding DNA: TGTGCCAGCAGCAAAATAGCGGGGGCCTACGAGCAGTACTTC.

The J gene is TRBJ1-5, the V gene TRBV25-1; 9 bases align to TRBD1. The germline CDR1 and CDR2 sequences are MGHDK and SYGVNS. CDR3 length: 15 amino acids. Germline trimming cut 4 bases from V and 4 bases from J; bases unmatched to any gene: 5. CDR3 nucleotide sequence: TGTGCCAGCAGTGGGGACAGGGTTGGTAATCAGCCCCAGCATTTT. This codes for CASSGDRVGNQPQHF. Looking up the rest from reference TRBV25-1 and TRBJ1-5 gives the full variable domain: EADIYQTPRYLVIGTGKKITLECSQTMGHDKMYWYQQDPGMELHLIHYSYGVNSTEKGDLSSESTVSRIRTEHFPLTLESARPSHTSQYLCASSGDRVGNQPQHFGDGTRLSIL.